This T cell receptor (beta chain) was sequenced in a study of T-cell reconstitution after alpha-beta-depleted transplantation in children. The study, taken as a whole, reports: Several hundred graft clones that had expanded were reportedly the source of alpha-beta T cells about two months after transplant. Diversity and T-cell counts at one year after transplant derived mostly from new T cells.

This clonotype was counted at least ten times. Its target is not known. The length of the CDR3 is 18 residues. Germline-derived CDR1 and CDR2 are MDHEN and SYDVKM. Trimming at V came to 3 bases and at J to 3 bases, leaving 11 bases not matched to a gene. TCRbeta library preparation incorporated unique molecular identifiers. TCRdb ran MiXCR on the PCR reads and lists one entry per CDR3 protein. Of about 280,000 distinct CDR3 sequences in the sample, 11% were seen once. The V call is TRBV28, the J call TRBJ2-3, with 11 bases matching TRBD1. The source was peripheral blood, collected 180 days after TCRalphabeta/CD19-depleted stem cell transplant. This clonotype was obtained from a male patient aged 2 to 10 who had a stem cell transplant for chronic granulomatous disease, so the T cells may come from the graft donor. DNA for the CDR3: TGTGCCAGCAGTTTTTCAGCCGGACAGGGGGCTTGGACAGATACGCAGTATTTT. Translation: CASSFSAGQGAWTDTQYF.